The clone carrying this TCR beta chain was found a few times. Antigen: not known. This entry belongs to a study of cytotoxic CD8 clonotypes in ibrutinib-treated CLL. Study-level information: Of a cohort that held ten to twelve relapsed/refractory and some 14 treatment-naive patients, 17 were IGHV unmutated. Study-wide results and limits: Samples from sustained-remission and progressing patients were taken at different times. The clonality rise at ibrutinib response reflected private clonotype expansion.

Assay used: immunoSEQ multiplex PCR; TCRdb lists only in-frame clones, some missing. The data show more than 55,000 clones, with over 60% seen just once and 43% held by the top ten. Trimming removed 5 bases at V and 2 bases at J, with 13 bases between. CDR3 length equals 13 residues. CDR1 and CDR2 from the germline V gene are GTSNPN and SVGIG (reference sequence). About 2 micrograms of genomic DNA, which was extracted from cryopreserved PBMCs, served as the material used for the TCR beta libraries. The rearrangement links TRBV30 to TRBJ2-7, with D possibly matching TRBD2 (6 bases). This TCR was recovered from a human donor with chronic lymphocytic leukemia. The sequences come from PBMCs, collected after 12 months of ibrutinib treatment. This CDR3 is CAWAGRGTYEQYF. In DNA, the CDR3 is TGTGCCTGGGCCGGACGGGGGACCTACGAGCAGTACTTC.